A selection of T cell receptor beta chains follows, all from one sample in a study of blood T cell repertoires in COVID-19. TCRdb keeps only in-frame clones here, not all; method: immunoSEQ multiplex PCR. The sample has hundreds of thousands of clones, 65% to 90% seen once. Input material: peripheral blood. The receptors were gathered from a man aged 50 to 59 with active or convalescent COVID-19. CDR3s include the opening cysteine and the closing phenylalanine or tryptophan. Each record gives: V gene, J gene, CDR3 protein.

>TRBV7-9|TRBJ1-3
CASSFLPGTAPGNTIYF
>TRBV5-6|TRBJ2-1
CASSLRDLQFF
>TRBV28|TRBJ2-3
CASNGRTDTQYF
>TRBV12-3/TRBV12-4|TRBJ1-1
CASSRGGAGEAFF
>TRBV25-1|TRBJ2-3
CASSENRGRNFTDTQYF
>TRBV5-1|TRBJ1-2
CASSHRGLNYGYTF
>TRBV5-1|TRBJ2-7
CASSGGSSYEQYF
>TRBV4-3|TRBJ1-6
CASSQGKGDGSPLHF
>TRBV7-3|TRBJ2-7
CASSLRGGPGYEQYF
>TRBV5-1|TRBJ1-2
CASSFSDRGFNYGYTF
>TRBV5-5|TRBJ2-5
CASSLTSGETQYF
>TRBV2|TRBJ2-6
CATEGQGDLGTGANVLTF
>TRBV6-5|TRBJ2-2
CAGGDSNTGELFF
>TRBV19|TRBJ1-2
CASSREPDYGYTF
>TRBV2|TRBJ1-1
CASIPDRANTEAFF
>TRBV5-5|TRBJ2-7
CASSPSGTAYEQYF
>TRBV6-5|TRBJ1-1
CASSSSGWSTEAFF
>TRBV6-5|TRBJ1-6
CASIMTPLGSPLHF
>TRBV6-6|TRBJ2-1
CASVTDPSSYNEQFF
>TRBV19|TRBJ2-7
CASRRIGTEEQYF
>TRBV29-1|TRBJ1-1
CSVEARGNTEAFF
>TRBV25-1|TRBJ1-5
CASSGQGSQPQHF
>TRBV19|TRBJ2-1
CASSIMTSPINEQFF
>TRBV4-2|TRBJ2-3
CASSLETSGGDTDTQYF
>TRBV5-6|TRBJ2-1
CASSFRTGDEQFF
>TRBV18|TRBJ2-1
CASSPRLAGGDEQFF
>TRBV27|TRBJ2-7
CASSPPGLAGVSYYEQYF
>TRBV11-2|TRBJ2-7
CASSLGTVYEQYF
>TRBV5-4|TRBJ2-5
CASSPPGETQYF
>TRBV7-9|TRBJ2-2
CASSLGSGYTGELFF
>TRBV6-1|TRBJ2-7
CASSEAFYGNSAYEQYF
>TRBV6-5|TRBJ2-7
CASRPLEKVREQYF
>TRBV19|TRBJ2-5
CASSRSREGTQYF
>TRBV27|TRBJ2-1
CASRLAGGPHNEQFF
>TRBV6-5|TRBJ1-2
CASSYDRVGGYTF
>TRBV19|TRBJ1-2
CASQLTPGDGYTF
>TRBV5-1|TRBJ2-3
CASSHTRPSTDTQYF
>TRBV9|TRBJ1-1
CASSVGGVDTEAFF
>TRBV19|TRBJ1-1
CASSVQVNTEAFF
>TRBV11-2|TRBJ1-1
CASSFGQGARAFF